These 15 T cell receptor beta chains were sequenced from one sample in a study of T-cell reconstitution after alpha-beta-depleted transplantation in children. The authors prepared the TCRbeta library with unique molecular identifiers. In TCRdb, the PCR reads were re-called with MiXCR into one record per CDR3 protein. This table holds some 590,000 distinct CDR3 sequences, about 10% found once. The source was PBMCs from the stem cell graft donor, collected from the stem cell graft. The receptor set was obtained from a human donor who donated a stem cell graft to a child with acute myeloid leukemia.

The V gene is TRBV29-1, the J gene TRBJ1-5; 7 bases are a match to TRBD1. This CDR3 is 15 amino acids long. V was clipped by 4 bases and J by 5 bases; unmatched bases: 11. From germline, CDR1 is SQVTM and CDR2 ANQGSEA. CDR3 DNA: TGCAGCGTTGGGGCCGGGACAGCAGTTGATCAGCCCCAGCATTTT. Translated, it gives CSVGAGTAVDQPQHF.

Only a few counts were recorded for this clonotype. The rearrangement uses TRBV20-1 and TRBJ1-2; TRBD1 matches 9 bases. Germline trimming cut 3 bases from V and 4 bases from J; bases unmatched to any gene: 6. Germline V gene data show CDR1 as DFQATT and CDR2 as SNEGSKA (reference sequence). The CDR3 is 14 residues long. CDR3 nucleotides: TGCAGTGCTAGGTACAGGGGGCTCTCCTATGGCTACACCTTC. It yields the protein CSARYRGLSYGYTF.

This sequence joins TRBV5-1 and TRBJ2-2; tentatively, D is TRBD2 (6 bases). With 5 bases removed from V and 4 bases from J, the gap between germline ends came to 12 bases. Looked up from germline, CDR1 is SGHRS and CDR2 is YFSETQ. The CDR3 extends over 14 amino acids. CDR3: CASRDAGTTGELFF. In DNA form, the CDR3 reads TGCGCCAGCAGGGATGCGGGAACCACCGGGGAGCTGTTTTTT.

Ten or more counts support this clonotype. The V call is TRBV6-5, the J call TRBJ1-5; D gene uncertain. The germline V gene encodes CDR1 MNHEY and CDR2 SVGAGI. V lost 2 bases, J lost 6 bases, and 8 bases lay in between. The CDR3 runs 13 residues. CDR3 loop: CASSYRISQPQHF. CDR3 DNA sequence: TGTGCCAGCAGTTACAGAATCAGTCAGCCCCAGCATTTT.

This clonotype was counted between two and nine times. The gene calls are TRBV20-1 and TRBJ1-6, with unresolved D. V was trimmed by 0 bases and J by 5 bases, leaving 11 bases between them. The CDR3 totals 15 residues. CDR1 DFQATT and CDR2 SNEGSKA come from the germline V gene (reference sequence). CDR3 residues: CSARDYGGDNSPLHF. The CDR3 DNA follows: TGCAGTGCTAGAGATTACGGCGGGGATAATTCACCCCTCCACTTT.

In this sample, this clonotype turned up many times. The V and J genes are TRBV6-5 and TRBJ2-3, with 8 bases that match TRBD1. This CDR3 region has 12 residues. Germline V gene data show CDR1 as MNHEY and CDR2 as SVGAGI. V lost 5 bases, J lost 15 bases, and 10 bases stayed unmatched. CDR3 in DNA: TGTGCCAGCAGTCCGGACAGGGTTCGACAATATTTT. Translation gives CASSPDRVRQYF.

The chain recombines TRBV24-1 with TRBJ1-5; D is undetermined. The CDR3 consists of 14 residues. The germline V gene has CDR1 KGHDR and CDR2 SFDVKD. Trimming pared 6 bases from V and 2 bases from J, leaving 10 bases between. The CDR3 is CATSKSGGNQPQHF. As DNA, the CDR3 is TGTGCCACCAGTAAGTCGGGCGGCAATCAGCCCCAGCATTTT.

This clonotype appeared many times. V usage is TRBV24-1 and J usage is TRBJ2-1, with 12 bases lining up with TRBD2. CDR3 length: 16 amino acids. Germline CDR1 KGHDR, CDR2 SFDVKD. V shed 4 bases, J shed 5 bases, and the junction held 5 bases outside the gene matches. CDR3: CATSEPGLAGNNEQFF. CDR3 DNA: TGTGCCACCAGTGAGCCCGGACTAGCGGGAAACAATGAGCAGTTCTTC.

In this sample, this clonotype turned up a few times. The chain joins TRBV29-1 to TRBJ2-7; D not resolved. CDR3 size: 12 residues. V was trimmed by 8 bases and J by 0 bases, leaving 11 bases between them. Germline lookup yields CDR1 SQVTM and CDR2 ANQGSEA. CDR3 bases: TGCAGCCGAAGGATCCTCTCCTACGAGCAGTACTTC. Its translation is CSRRILSYEQYF.

This chain links TRBV19 with TRBJ1-1; TRBD1 is a possible D gene (5 bases). The V gene's germline CDR1 is LNHDA and CDR2 SQIVND (reference sequence). Trimming pared 9 bases from V and 7 bases from J, leaving 15 bases between. The CDR3 is 12 amino acids. The CDR3 loop is CASATGGDEAFF. For the CDR3, the DNA is TGTGCCAGCGCAACAGGTGGGGATGAAGCTTTCTTT.

This clonotype has just a few counts. J is TRBJ2-5 and V is TRBV9, with D possibly TRBD2 on 6 matching bases. Germline V CDR1 and CDR2: SGDLS, YYNGEE. CDR3 length: 15 residues. V was cut by 3 bases and J by 2 bases, with 14 bases left in between. CDR3 DNA sequence: TGTGCCAGCAGCGCCCCGAGGGGACTTCAAGAGACCCAGTACTTC. It codes for CASSAPRGLQETQYF.

This clonotype occurred a few times. This rearrangement joins TRBV4-2 to TRBJ2-5; D perhaps matches TRBD2 (7 bases). V lost 8 bases to trimming and J lost 5 bases, with 21 bases between them. The CDR3 has 15 residues. The germline CDR1 and CDR2 sequences are LGHNA and YNFKEQ. CDR3 sequence (DNA): TGTGCCAGCGGGGGGGCAGACGTGGGATGGGAGACCCAGTACTTC. Residues: CASGGADVGWETQYF.

The sample holds many counts of this clonotype. V gene TRBV20-1 combines with J gene TRBJ2-7, with D uncertain. The CDR3 is 15 residues long. Germline V gene lookup returns CDR1 DFQATT and CDR2 SNEGSKA (reference sequence). The germline V and J ends were trimmed by 0 bases and 2 bases, with 14 bases remaining between them. CDR3 loop: CSARDSSGLTYEQYF. The CDR3 nucleotides are TGCAGTGCTAGAGATAGCTCAGGCTTGACCTACGAGCAGTACTTC.

The J gene is TRBJ2-2, the V gene TRBV18; D is uncertain. Trimming left V 6 bases short and J 2 bases short, with 16 bases between. Per germline, CDR1 KGHSH and CDR2 LQKENI. The CDR3 contains 16 residues. The CDR3 sequence is CASSQESPENTGELFF. CDR3 DNA: TGTGCCAGCTCTCAAGAATCTCCTGAAAACACCGGGGAGCTGTTTTTT.

This clonotype was recorded a few times. The chain couples TRBV7-3 to TRBJ1-2; the match to TRBD1 covers 9 bases. CDR1 SGHTA and CDR2 FQGTGA come from the germline V gene. Trimming cost V 1 base and J 8 bases; bases outside gene matches: 2. The CDR3 runs 13 residues. CDR3 residues: CASSLNRGQGYTF. CDR3 nucleotide sequence: TGTGCCAGCAGCTTAAACAGGGGGCAAGGCTACACCTTC. Together with reference TRBV7-3 and TRBJ1-2, the CDR3 gives the full variable domain: GAGVSQTPSNKVTEKGKYVELRCDPISGHTALYWYRQSLGQGPEFLIYFQGTGAADDSGLPNDRFFAVRPEGSVSTLKIQRTERGDSAVYLCASSLNRGQGYTFGSGTRLTVV.